The next 10 T cell receptor beta chains were all read from a single sample in a study of post-analysis software for immune sequencing data. Built from TCR beta cDNA, the libraries had unique molecular identifiers in them. TCRdb re-called the PCR reads with MiXCR, one entry per CDR3 protein. Found here are 150,000 or so distinct CDR3 sequences, around 34% of them singletons; the top ten hold 25% to 30%. Sequences were derived from blood, sampled after autologous hematopoietic stem cell transplantation. The receptors come from a girl aged 10-17 years with multiple sclerosis.

The rearrangement uses TRBV12-3 or TRBV12-4 and TRBJ2-7, with D possibly being TRBD2 (5 bases). CDR3 size: 14 residues. Between the trimmed V and J ends, which lost 2 bases and 0 bases, there was a span of 8 bases. CDR3 coding DNA: TGTGCCAGCAGTTTAAGCGGCGTCTCCTACGAGCAGTACTTC. This translates into CASSLSGVSYEQYF.

The chain joins TRBV4-1 to TRBJ1-5; D gene unclear. The CDR3 runs 15 residues. The V end lost 0 bases, the J end lost 2 bases, and 8 bases lay between the germline ends. The germline gives CDR1 MGHRA, CDR2 YSYEKL. CDR3 amino acids: CASSQETGGNQPQHF. The CDR3 DNA reads as TGCGCCAGCAGCCAAGAGACGGGAGGCAATCAGCCCCAGCATTTT.

This clonotype was observed a few times. The chain has TRBV2 and TRBJ2-3, with TRBD1 matching 10 bases. J lost 0 bases, V lost 6 bases, and 6 bases had no gene match. Germline V lookup: CDR1 SNHLY, CDR2 FYNNEI. This CDR3 has 16 residues. The CDR3 region is CASSKGQGTSTDTQYF. The CDR3 region has the DNA TGTGCCAGCAGCAAGGGACAGGGGACTAGCACAGATACGCAGTATTTT.

V usage is TRBV27 and J usage is TRBJ1-2; D is possibly TRBD1 (5 bases). Germline lookup yields CDR1 MNHEY and CDR2 SMNVEV (reference sequence). The length of the CDR3 is 13 residues. V gave up 3 bases and J gave up 4 bases, with 9 bases separating them. CDR3 loop: CASSLGPIYGYTF. As DNA, the CDR3 is TGTGCCAGCAGTTTGGGGCCGATCTATGGCTACACCTTC.

This clonotype was counted between two and nine times. The chain employs TRBV4-3 and TRBJ1-5; D remains unclear. V dropped 0 bases and J dropped 1 base, with 7 bases sitting between them. CDR3 length: 15 residues. The germline CDR1 and CDR2 sequences are LGHNA and YSLEER. CDR3 DNA sequence: TGCGCCAGCAGCCAAGACAGTCTGAGCAATCAGCCCCAGCATTTT. Translated, it gives CASSQDSLSNQPQHF.

The chain couples TRBV27 to TRBJ2-6; TRBD2 is a possible D gene (6 bases). Looked up from germline, CDR1 is MNHEY and CDR2 is SMNVEV (reference sequence). This CDR3 is 17 amino acids long. With 5 bases removed from V and 4 bases from J, the gap between germline ends came to 18 bases. CDR3 sequence reads: CASSKTGWGDGANVLTF. Here the CDR3 DNA reads TGTGCCAGCAGTAAAACGGGGTGGGGGGACGGGGCCAACGTCCTGACTTTC.

To note about this clonotype: The conserved phenylalanine or tryptophan normally closing the CDR3 is absent here, so this likely arose from a read error. V usage is TRBV14 and J usage is TRBJ1-4, with D maybe TRBD1 (5 bases). The CDR3 is made up of 15 amino acids. V was cut by 0 bases and J by 5 bases, with 10 bases left in between. CDR1 is SGHDN, CDR2 FVKESK, per germline. CDR3 in amino acids: CASSQDGAQNEKLFL. The CDR3 DNA follows: TGTGCCAGCAGCCAAGATGGGGCCCAAAATGAAAAACTGTTTTTG.

The chain is built from TRBV18 and TRBJ2-3; D gene ambiguous. The V and J ends lost 6 bases and 2 bases respectively, with 15 bases between them. The CDR3 is made up of 15 amino acids. Germline CDR1 reads KGHSH; CDR2 reads LQKENI. The CDR3 loop reads CASSLARANTDTQYF. For the CDR3, the DNA is TGTGCCAGCTCCCTGGCGAGAGCAAACACAGATACGCAGTATTTT.

The chain joins TRBV7-8 to TRBJ1-6; 7 nucleotides agree with TRBD1. CDR1 SGHVS and CDR2 FQNEAQ come from the germline V gene. This CDR3 has 17 residues. V trimming: 5 bases; J trimming: 5 bases; junction bases outside the gene matches: 12. The CDR3 DNA is TGTGCCAGCAGCACGAATTCCGGGACAGCCAATAATTCACCCCTCCACTTT. Protein sequence: CASSTNSGTANNSPLHF.

The chain couples TRBV7-8 to TRBJ1-2; the match to TRBD1 covers 7 bases. The CDR3 contains 16 residues. V lost 5 bases, J lost 4 bases, and 13 bases stayed unmatched. CDR1 and CDR2 (germline): SGHVS, FQNEAQ. CDR3 coding DNA: TGTGCCAGCAGCCCCAGGGAGGGGGCGAGCCCCTATGGCTACACCTTC. This translates into CASSPREGASPYGYTF. The complete variable domain, with remaining parts taken from reference TRBV7-8 and TRBJ1-2, reads GAGVSQSPRYKVAKRGQDVALRCDPISGHVSLFWYQQALGQGPEFLTYFQNEAQLDKSGLPSDRFFAERPEGSVSTLKIQRTQQEDSAVYLCASSPREGASPYGYTFGSGTRLTVV.